The 30 T cell receptor beta chains below all came from one sample that was sequenced in a study of T cell repertoires in cytomegalovirus infection. TCRdb re-analysed the reads in MiXCR, keeping a single row per CDR3 protein. The sample has about 130,000 distinct CDR3 sequences; about 10% are singletons. Material for sequencing was PBMCs. The source is a human donor in good health (CMV status not recorded). Some clones in this sample may be carry-over from other donors' samples.

This clonotype showed up many times. The V call is TRBV28, the J call TRBJ2-1; 10 nucleotides match TRBD2. The CDR3 contains 15 residues. Germline assignment: CDR1 MDHEN and CDR2 SYDVKM. J was trimmed by 7 bases and V by 2 bases; bases with no gene match: 5. The chain's CDR3 is CASSLRLAGVNEQFF. CDR3 nucleotides: TGTGCCAGCAGTTTACGGCTAGCGGGGGTAAATGAGCAGTTCTTC.

This clonotype was seen just once. This rearrangement joins TRBV6-5 to TRBJ1-5, with 7 bases lining up with TRBD1. Germline CDR1 reads MNHEY; CDR2 reads SVGAGI. There are 15 residues in the CDR3. The J segment lost 4 bases and the V segment lost 5 bases, leaving 8 bases of the junction unmatched. CDR3 residues: CASSVTGARNQPQHF. The CDR3 region has the DNA TGTGCCAGCAGTGTTACAGGGGCGAGAAATCAGCCCCAGCATTTT.

This clonotype was observed at least ten times. The rearrangement uses TRBV6-1 and TRBJ2-1; 8 nucleotides agree with TRBD2. The germline gives CDR1 MNHNS, CDR2 SASEGT. V lost 6 bases, J lost 3 bases, and 10 bases stayed unmatched. CDR3 size: 16 residues. Here the CDR3 DNA reads TGTGCCAGCAGGACGCCCGTCACTAGCGGCTACAATGAGCAGTTCTTC. Encoded protein: CASRTPVTSGYNEQFF.

This clonotype was seen many times. This chain connects TRBV28 to TRBJ1-6; no reliable D call. V shed 3 bases and J shed 5 bases, with 5 bases lying between them. The CDR3 sequence is 13 residues long. Germline V CDR1 and CDR2: MDHEN, SYDVKM. The CDR3 DNA reads TGTGCCAGCAGTTTCCGGGATAATTCACCCCTCCACTTT. It is translated as CASSFRDNSPLHF.

In this sample, this clonotype turned up many times. The V and J genes are TRBV20-1 and TRBJ1-6; no definite D call. In germline, CDR1 is DFQATT, CDR2 SNEGSKA (reference sequence). The CDR3 covers 15 residues. The V and J ends lost 0 bases and 3 bases respectively, with 9 bases between them. In DNA, the CDR3 is TGCAGTGCTAGAGAGTTGGGCCGCTATAATTCACCCCTCCACTTT. Translated, it gives CSARELGRYNSPLHF.

This sequence joins TRBV12-3 or TRBV12-4 and TRBJ2-6; D ambiguous. V lost 8 bases to trimming and J lost 1 base, with 15 bases between them. The CDR3 is 16 amino acids. CDR3 loop: CASGAGPASGANVLTF. The CDR3 bases are TGTGCCAGCGGAGCCGGGCCTGCTTCTGGGGCCAACGTCCTGACTTTC.

This clonotype was seen many times. The CDR3 region has the DNA TGCGCCAGCAGCCAACTTGAGACAGCAACTAATGAAAAACTGTTTTTT. Residues: CASSQLETATNEKLFF. The chain recombines TRBV4-1 with TRBJ1-4, with D tentatively TRBD1 (5 bases). Per the germline V gene, CDR1 is MGHRA and CDR2 is YSYEKL. Trimming stripped 2 bases from V and 0 bases from J, with 10 bases between. The CDR3 has 16 residues.

This clonotype has ten or more counts. This sequence joins TRBV7-6 and TRBJ2-2, with TRBD1 matching over 7 bases. CDR1 is SGHVS and CDR2 is FNYEAQ in the germline V gene. The CDR3 totals 16 residues. Trimming took 7 bases from V and 4 from J; bases not matched to a gene: 12. The CDR3 DNA is TGTGCCAGCATATCGTCCGGGACAGCCTCCACCGGGGAGCTGTTTTTT. Its protein is CASISSGTASTGELFF.

This clonotype has at least ten counts. The chain recombines TRBV12-3 or TRBV12-4 with TRBJ1-5; D might be TRBD1 (5 bases). The length of the CDR3 is 15 residues. V lost 3 bases, J lost 3 bases, and 12 bases lay in between. In DNA form, the CDR3 reads TGTGCCAGCAGTTTGGGCTCGGGGCCCAATCAGCCCCAGCATTTT. It yields the protein CASSLGSGPNQPQHF.

This clonotype was found many times. The gene calls are TRBV20-1 and TRBJ1-2, with D tentatively TRBD1 (6 bases). Germline V lookup: CDR1 DFQATT, CDR2 SNEGSKA (reference sequence). The V and J ends lost 1 base and 9 bases respectively, with 15 bases between them. CDR3 length: 13 residues. CDR3 DNA sequence: TGCAGTGCTAGAGCGGGGGCAGGGGCAAGCTACACCTTC. This encodes CSARAGAGASYTF.

This clonotype occurred a few times. The chain links TRBV11-2 to TRBJ1-6, with 11 bases matching TRBD1. CDR1 is SGHAT and CDR2 is FQNNGV in the germline V gene. This CDR3 contains 18 residues. V was pared by 7 bases and J by 1 base, with 9 bases of the junction left unmatched. CDR3 DNA sequence: TGTGCCAGCACCCTAGTTGGGACAGGGGGTTCCTATAATTCACCCCTCCACTTT. Amino acid sequence: CASTLVGTGGSYNSPLHF. Together with reference TRBV11-2 and TRBJ1-6, the CDR3 gives the full variable domain: EAGVAQSPRYKIIEKRQSVAFWCNPISGHATLYWYQQILGQGPKLLIQFQNNGVVDDSQLPKDRFSAERLKGVDSTLKIQPAKLEDSAVYLCASTLVGTGGSYNSPLHFGNGTRLTVT.

The V and J genes are TRBV6-1 and TRBJ1-3; possibly TRBD1 for D (5 bases). The CDR3 loop spans 15 amino acids. Germline V CDR1 and CDR2: MNHNS, SASEGT. Trimming took 5 bases from V and 4 from J, leaving 15 bases between them. The CDR3 sequence is CASSPVGGSGNTIYF. CDR3 in DNA: TGTGCCAGCAGTCCCGTCGGGGGGTCCGGAAACACCATATATTTT.

This clonotype was counted ten times or more. J is TRBJ2-7 and V is TRBV14; 7 bases are a match to TRBD1. The CDR3 loop spans 13 amino acids. In germline, CDR1 is SGHDN, CDR2 FVKESK. The junction had 3 bases not matched to a gene; V was cut back by 3 bases and J by 4 bases. For the CDR3, the DNA is TGTGCCAGCAGCCAGGGACAGTATTACGAGCAGTACTTC. This sequence encodes CASSQGQYYEQYF. Looking up the rest from reference TRBV14 and TRBJ2-7 gives the full variable domain: EAGVTQFPSHSVIEKGQTVTLRCDPISGHDNLYWYRRVMGKEIKFLLHFVKESKQDESGMPNNRFLAERTGGTYSTLKVQPAELEDSGVYFCASSQGQYYEQYFGPGTRLTVT.

This clonotype was observed a single time. Since a much larger clone is just one base distant, this may be a read error. The rearrangement links TRBV20-1 to TRBJ2-1, with D tentatively TRBD2 (6 bases). From germline, CDR1 is DFQATT and CDR2 SNEGSKA (reference sequence). The CDR3 is made up of 12 amino acids. The germline V and J ends were trimmed by 7 bases and 5 bases, with 12 bases remaining between them. DNA for the CDR3: TGCAGTGTTGGGACTGTTAACAATGAGCAGTTCTTC. Its translation is CSVGTVNNEQFF.

This clonotype occurred many times. J is TRBJ2-4 and V is TRBV29-1; no clear D gene. V was clipped by 1 base and J by 7 bases, with 11 bases between them. Germline V CDR1 and CDR2: SQVTM, ANQGSEA. The CDR3 has 13 residues. The CDR3 DNA reads TGCAGCGTTGAAGGCCACCCAGAGAACATTCAGTACTTC. Encoded protein: CSVEGHPENIQYF. The complete variable domain, with remaining parts taken from reference TRBV29-1 and TRBJ2-4, reads SAVISQKPSRDICQRGTSLTIQCQVDSQVTMMFWYRQQPGQSLTLIATANQGSEATYESGFVIDKFPISRPNLTFSTLTVSNMSPEDSSIYLCSVEGHPENIQYFGAGTRLSVL.

The chain's CDR3 is CASSREGGPNEKLFF. CDR3 sequence (DNA): TGTGCCAGCAGCAGGGAAGGGGGACCTAATGAAAAACTGTTTTTT. The rearrangement links TRBV2 to TRBJ1-4, with a tentative D call TRBD1 (6 bases). Germline CDR1 SNHLY, CDR2 FYNNEI. V dropped 6 bases and J dropped 3 bases, with 14 bases sitting between them. The CDR3 has 15 residues.

Details on this clonotype: This may be a read error, as it is one base from a much larger clone. V gene TRBV2 combines with J gene TRBJ2-5, with TRBD1 identical over 8 bases. Germline V CDR1 and CDR2: SNHLY, FYNNEI. The CDR3 totals 15 residues. The CDR3 region has the DNA TGTGCCTGCAGTGAAGAAGGGACAGGAAAAGAGACCCAGTACTTC. Protein sequence: CACSEEGTGKETQYF.

This clonotype has a count of ten or more. The chain joins TRBV20-1 to TRBJ1-1; maybe TRBD1 (6 bases). Trimming removed 3 bases from V and 4 bases from J, with 9 bases in between. Germline V lookup: CDR1 DFQATT, CDR2 SNEGSKA (reference sequence). This CDR3 has 12 residues. CDR3 amino acids: CSASKGGTEAFF. The CDR3 DNA reads as TGCAGTGCTAGTAAAGGGGGCACTGAAGCTTTCTTT.

Many counts were recorded for this clonotype. This chain connects TRBV12-3 or TRBV12-4 to TRBJ2-4, with D unresolved. This CDR3 region has 16 residues. V dropped 5 bases and J dropped 6 bases, with 20 bases sitting between them. The CDR3 is CASSPRTVQMGNIQYF. CDR3 in DNA: TGTGCCAGCAGTCCGAGGACGGTCCAGATGGGAAACATTCAGTACTTC.

In its sample, this clonotype was seen many times. CDR3 DNA sequence: TGCAGTGCTAGAGTTTTGGGACAGGGCGGTCAGCCCCAGCATTTT. Translated, it gives CSARVLGQGGQPQHF. This sequence joins TRBV20-1 and TRBJ1-5, with 9 bases matching TRBD1. The CDR3 contains 15 residues. Germline V gene sequence: CDR1 DFQATT, CDR2 SNEGSKA (reference sequence). Trimming removed 1 base from V and 6 bases from J; junction bases left unmatched: 7.

This clonotype was found many times. The chain is built from TRBV15 and TRBJ1-6; D perhaps matches TRBD1 (6 bases). Deletions cut 0 bases from V and 10 bases from J, with 16 bases between. Germline CDR1 reads LNHNV; CDR2 reads YYDKDF (reference sequence). There are 16 residues in the CDR3. The CDR3, as DNA: TGTGCCACCAGCAGAGACCTACAGGGTTCAGGCTCACCCCTCCACTTT. Its protein is CATSRDLQGSGSPLHF.

Many counts were recorded for this clonotype. This sequence joins TRBV5-6 and TRBJ2-5; D gene uncertain. The ends were cut back, 0 bases at V and 5 bases at J, with 11 bases in the middle. The CDR3 is 14 amino acids. CDR1 and CDR2 (germline): SGHDT, YYEEEE. CDR3 region: CASSLVVVRETQYF. The CDR3 DNA follows: TGTGCCAGCAGCTTGGTGGTGGTAAGGGAGACCCAGTACTTC.

This chain uses TRBV28 with TRBJ1-6; D not certain. This CDR3 contains 13 residues. Per germline, CDR1 MDHEN and CDR2 SYDVKM. Trimming took 8 bases from V and 8 from J, leaving 13 bases between them. CDR3 DNA: TGTGCCAGCGAACGGAACAGACATTCACCCCTCCACTTT. Protein: CASERNRHSPLHF.

The chain recombines TRBV19 with TRBJ1-1, with TRBD1 matching 9 bases. This CDR3 has 14 amino acids. V gave up 9 bases and J gave up 3 bases; unmatched junction bases: 8. Germline values: CDR1 LNHDA, CDR2 SQIVND (reference sequence). CDR3 region: CASRTGTGYTEAFF. In DNA form, the CDR3 reads TGTGCCAGCAGAACCGGGACAGGGTACACTGAAGCTTTCTTT.

This clonotype was seen at least ten times. Relative to the germline gene, one junction end is altered; a read error may explain this. V gene TRBV7-2 combines with J gene TRBJ1-5; 8 bases fit TRBD1. The germline CDR1 and CDR2 sequences are SGHTA and FQGNSA. This CDR3 spans 14 amino acids. CDR3 in amino acids: CASSFDRGKQPQHF. CDR3 DNA: TGTGCCAGCAGCTTCGACAGGGGCAAGCAGCCCCAGCATTTT.

This clonotype appeared a few times. V and J are TRBV10-3 and TRBJ1-5; D is uncertain. V was pared by 5 bases and J by 3 bases, with 14 bases between. The germline CDR1 and CDR2 sequences are ENHRY and SYGVKD. The CDR3 covers 15 residues. The CDR3 DNA sequence: TGTGCCATCAGTCGGAGTTCCGGTTACAATCAGCCCCAGCATTTT. Residues: CAISRSSGYNQPQHF.

Notes on this clonotype: A much larger clone differs by one base, so this may be a read error. The chain carries TRBV12-3 or TRBV12-4 and TRBJ1-2, with D perhaps TRBD1 (5 bases). Trimming removed 4 bases at V and 7 bases at J, with 13 bases between. The CDR3 spans 13 residues. The CDR3 DNA follows: TGTGCCAGCAGTTACCACAGGAAAGGTGGCTACACCTTC. Translation: CASSYHRKGGYTF.

This clonotype has ten or more counts. The chain uses TRBV7-2 and TRBJ1-5; no clear D. The germline V and J ends were trimmed by 2 bases and 0 bases, with 8 bases remaining between them. The CDR3 spans 15 residues. Germline V gives CDR1 SGHTA, CDR2 FQGNSA. The CDR3 is CASSLTVYSNQPQHF. The CDR3 coding sequence is TGTGCCAGCAGCTTAACGGTGTATAGCAATCAGCCCCAGCATTTT.

Many counts were recorded for this clonotype. Here the CDR3 DNA reads TGTGCCAGCAGTTTTTGGCCAGATCAGCCCCAGCATTTT. It translates to CASSFWPDQPQHF. This chain joins TRBV12-3 or TRBV12-4 and TRBJ1-5; D is undetermined. This CDR3 spans 13 amino acids. V was trimmed by 3 bases and J by 5 bases, leaving 8 bases between them.

The chain has TRBV20-1 and TRBJ2-1; D is uncertain. This CDR3 spans 15 amino acids. V was shortened by 6 bases and J by 4 bases, with 19 bases between the two germline ends. CDR1 and CDR2 from the germline V gene are DFQATT and SNEGSKA (reference sequence). The CDR3 reads CSAYQTTARYNEQFF. The CDR3 coding sequence is TGCAGTGCCTACCAGACAACCGCTAGGTACAATGAGCAGTTCTTC.